The source of this T cell receptor (beta chain) is a study of shared clonotypes between healthy human individuals. This was a deep-level run. Measured with immunoSEQ multiplex PCR; TCRdb has only the in-frame clones, and not every one. Here the sample spans 500,000 to 650,000 clones, roughly 79% being singletons. Study-wide points: Sequencing depth was expected to affect clonotype sharing among donors.

CDR3 length equals 15 residues. Germline loops: CDR1 MNHNS, CDR2 SASEGT. With regard to this clone: Its antigen remains unknown. The junction departs from the called germline gene at one end, perhaps through a read error. Other DNA sequences in this specimen translate into the identical CDR3.

The chain recombines TRBV6-1 with TRBJ2-2; the D gene is possibly TRBD1 (7 bases). The sequence was collected from a woman aged 40 to 49 in good health. Some clones in this sample may be carry-over from other donors' samples. The specimen was PBMCs. The CDR3 region has the DNA TGTGCCAGCAGTGGAAGACAGGGAGGCACCGGGGAGTTGTTTTTT. Translated, it gives CASSGRQGGTGELFF.